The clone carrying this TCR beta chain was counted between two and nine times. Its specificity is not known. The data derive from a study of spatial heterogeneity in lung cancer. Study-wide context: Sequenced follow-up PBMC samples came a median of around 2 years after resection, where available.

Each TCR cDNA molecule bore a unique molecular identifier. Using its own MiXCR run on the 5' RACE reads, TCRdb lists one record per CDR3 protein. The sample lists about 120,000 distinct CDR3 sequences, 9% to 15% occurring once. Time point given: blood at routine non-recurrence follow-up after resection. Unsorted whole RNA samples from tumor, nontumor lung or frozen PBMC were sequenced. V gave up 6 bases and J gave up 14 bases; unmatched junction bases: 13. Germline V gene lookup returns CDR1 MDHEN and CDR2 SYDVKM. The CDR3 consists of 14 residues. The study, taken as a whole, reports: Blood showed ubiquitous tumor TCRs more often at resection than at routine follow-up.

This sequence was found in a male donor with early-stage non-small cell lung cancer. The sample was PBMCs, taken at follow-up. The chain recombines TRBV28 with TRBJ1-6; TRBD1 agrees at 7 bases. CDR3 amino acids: CASRMTGRNPSLHF. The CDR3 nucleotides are TGTGCCAGCAGAATGACAGGGAGGAATCCCTCCCTCCACTTT. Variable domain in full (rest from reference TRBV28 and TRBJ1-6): DVKVTQSSRYLVKRTGEKVFLECVQDMDHENMFWYRQDPGLGLRLIYFSYDVKMKEKGDIPEGYSVSREKKERFSLILESASTNQTSMYLCASRMTGRNPSLHFGNGTRLTVT.